Each of the 14 T cell receptor beta chains below was sequenced from the same sample in a study of shared clonotypes between healthy human individuals. Clones were sequenced by immunoSEQ multiplex PCR, and TCRdb holds only the in-frame ones, with some missing. The sample includes about a million clones, approximately 72% of them seen just once. Sequencing was done on a sample of memory CD4+ T cells sorted from blood. Subset in this sample: CD45RA-negative fraction. These receptors were collected from a man between 18 and 29 years old in good health.

The chain carries TRBV7-2 and TRBJ1-2; weak D call: TRBD1 (6 bases). V was pared by 7 bases and J by 4 bases, with 10 bases between. The CDR3 is 12 residues long. Per the germline V gene, CDR1 is SGHTA and CDR2 is FQGNSA. The CDR3 spells CASTEGGYGYTF. The DNA for the CDR3 is TGTGCCAGCACCGAAGGGGGCTATGGCTACACCTTC.

This chain uses TRBV7-9 with TRBJ2-1, with 7 bases fitting TRBD2. V shed 1 base, J shed 0 bases, and the junction held 3 bases outside the gene matches. The CDR3 totals 16 residues. The germline V gene encodes CDR1 SEHNR and CDR2 FQNEAQ (reference sequence). Here the CDR3 reads CASSLGASGSYNEQFF. For the CDR3, the DNA is TGTGCCAGCAGCTTAGGAGCTAGCGGCTCCTACAATGAGCAGTTCTTC.

The rearrangement uses TRBV18 and TRBJ2-3; D gene ambiguous. Germline V CDR1 and CDR2: KGHSH, LQKENI. Between the trimmed V and J ends, which lost 6 bases and 2 bases, there was a span of 15 bases. This CDR3 region has 15 residues. The CDR3 protein is CASSSTLEYTDTQYF. The CDR3, as DNA: TGTGCCAGCTCCAGCACGTTAGAGTACACAGATACGCAGTATTTT.

About this clone: This specimen includes other DNA sequences encoding the same CDR3. The chain carries TRBV7-8 and TRBJ1-4, with D unclear. Germline CDR1 is SGHVS and CDR2 is FQNEAQ. V shed 3 bases and J shed 5 bases, with 1 base lying between them. This CDR3 comprises 11 residues. CDR3: CASSLNEKLFF. The CDR3 DNA is TGTGCCAGCAGCTTGAATGAAAAACTGTTTTTT.

The CDR3 sequence: CASASGGRETQYF. The CDR3 DNA follows: TGTGCCAGCGCTAGCGGGGGGAGGGAGACCCAGTACTTC. J is TRBJ2-5 and V is TRBV6-5; 11 positions match TRBD2. The CDR3 sequence is 13 residues long. Germline lookup yields CDR1 MNHEY and CDR2 SVGAGI. V lost 8 bases, J lost 5 bases, and 4 bases stayed unmatched.

V is TRBV7-8 and J is TRBJ1-4; D is perhaps TRBD1 (5 bases). The V end was cut by 5 bases, the J end by 8 bases, with 12 bases between. Germline V gene sequence: CDR1 SGHVS, CDR2 FQNEAQ. The CDR3 is 13 residues long. The CDR3 is CASSRRTQEKLFF. The CDR3 region has the DNA TGTGCCAGCAGCCGAAGGACACAAGAAAAACTGTTTTTT.

This clone was recorded once. The genes are TRBV2 and TRBJ2-5; D is possibly TRBD1 (5 bases). Between the trimmed V and J ends, which lost 5 bases and 1 base, there was a span of 8 bases. This CDR3 has 13 amino acids. In germline, CDR1 is SNHLY, CDR2 FYNNEI. CDR3 sequence: CASSRQPQETQYF. DNA of the CDR3: TGTGCCAGCAGTAGACAGCCCCAAGAGACCCAGTACTTC.

V is TRBV19 and J is TRBJ2-5; D possibly corresponds to TRBD1 (5 bases). V lost 0 bases and J 4 bases, leaving 9 bases between the germline ends. The CDR3 length is 14 residues. In germline, CDR1 is LNHDA, CDR2 SQIVND (reference sequence). This CDR3 is CASSIEGRGETQYF. DNA of the CDR3: TGTGCCAGTAGTATAGAGGGAAGGGGAGAGACCCAGTACTTC.

V and J are TRBV28 and TRBJ1-2, with 12 bases fitting TRBD1. V was pared by 4 bases and J by 8 bases, with 5 bases of the junction left unmatched. CDR1 and CDR2 from the germline V gene are MDHEN and SYDVKM. The length of the CDR3 is 14 residues. The chain's CDR3 is CASSYRDRGLGYTF. CDR3 sequence (DNA): TGTGCCAGCAGTTACCGGGACAGGGGGCTCGGCTACACCTTC.

On this clone: This specimen includes other DNA sequences encoding the same CDR3. The chain has TRBV5-1 and TRBJ1-1, with D uncertain. The germline CDR1 and CDR2 sequences are SGHRS and YFSETQ. This CDR3 contains 14 residues. V lost 4 bases and J 1 base, leaving 11 bases between the germline ends. Written as DNA, the CDR3 is TGCGCCAGCAGCCTTGATGGAGGGAACACTGAAGCTTTCTTT. It codes for CASSLDGGNTEAFF.

The J gene is TRBJ1-1, the V gene TRBV11-3; D not certain. The CDR3 has 12 residues. Germline CDR1 reads SGHNT; CDR2 reads YENEEA. The V end was cut by 5 bases, the J end by 4 bases, with 8 bases between. CDR3 in DNA: TGTGCCAGCAGCGTACACGGCACTGAAGCTTTCTTT. As protein: CASSVHGTEAFF.

V gene TRBV11-2 combines with J gene TRBJ1-1; 7 positions agree with TRBD1. Trimming cost V 1 base and J 0 bases; bases outside gene matches: 2. The germline gives CDR1 SGHAT, CDR2 FQNNGV. There are 15 residues in the CDR3. The CDR3 reads CASSLARGLNTEAFF. CDR3 bases: TGTGCCAGCAGCTTAGCAAGGGGGCTGAACACTGAAGCTTTCTTT.

This chain joins TRBV7-2 and TRBJ1-3; TRBD1 is a possible D gene (6 bases). Germline CDR1 is SGHTA and CDR2 is FQGNSA. Trimming removed 2 bases at V and 0 bases at J, with 14 bases between. The CDR3 totals 17 residues. The CDR3 sequence is CASSLQGPIISGNTIYF. In DNA form, the CDR3 reads TGTGCCAGCAGCTTACAGGGGCCGATAATCTCTGGAAACACCATATATTTT.

The V call is TRBV5-6, the J call TRBJ2-2; 9 positions agree with TRBD2. The junction had 5 bases not matched to a gene; V was cut back by 0 bases and J by 5 bases. Germline V gene sequence: CDR1 SGHDT, CDR2 YYEEEE. The CDR3 contains 16 residues. The CDR3 bases are TGTGCCAGCAGCTTGGTTGGGACTAGCCAGACCGGGGAGCTGTTTTTT. It encodes CASSLVGTSQTGELFF. Looking up the rest from reference TRBV5-6 and TRBJ2-2 gives the full variable domain: DAGVTQSPTHLIKTRGQQVTLRCSPKSGHDTVSWYQQALGQGPQFIFQYYEEEERQRGNFPDRFSGHQFPNYSSELNVNALLLGDSALYLCASSLVGTSQTGELFFGEGSRLTVL.